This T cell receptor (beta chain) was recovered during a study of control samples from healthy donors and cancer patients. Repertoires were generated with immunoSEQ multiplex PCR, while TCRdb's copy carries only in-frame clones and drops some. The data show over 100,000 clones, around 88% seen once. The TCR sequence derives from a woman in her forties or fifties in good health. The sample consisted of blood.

CDR3 loop: CASSLGSTSGSTDTQYF. CDR3 nucleotides: TGCGCCAGCAGCTTGGGGAGTACTAGCGGGAGTACAGATACGCAGTATTTT. The genes are TRBV5-1 and TRBJ2-3; 11 bases line up with TRBD2. This CDR3 region has 17 residues. Germline CDR1 is SGHRS and CDR2 is YFSETQ. The junction had 6 bases not matched to a gene; V was cut back by 0 bases and J by 3 bases.